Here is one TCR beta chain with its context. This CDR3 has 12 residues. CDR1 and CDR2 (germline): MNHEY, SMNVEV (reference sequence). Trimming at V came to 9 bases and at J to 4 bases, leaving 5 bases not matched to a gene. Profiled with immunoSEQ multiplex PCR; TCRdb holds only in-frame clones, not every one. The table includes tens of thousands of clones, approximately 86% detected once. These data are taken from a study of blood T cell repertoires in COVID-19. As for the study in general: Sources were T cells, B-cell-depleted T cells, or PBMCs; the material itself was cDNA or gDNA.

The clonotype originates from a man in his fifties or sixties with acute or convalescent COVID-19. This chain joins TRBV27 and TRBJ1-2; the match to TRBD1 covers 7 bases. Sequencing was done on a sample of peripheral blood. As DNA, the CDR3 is TGTGCCAGTAGAGACAGGGTCTATGGCTACACCTTC. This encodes CASRDRVYGYTF.